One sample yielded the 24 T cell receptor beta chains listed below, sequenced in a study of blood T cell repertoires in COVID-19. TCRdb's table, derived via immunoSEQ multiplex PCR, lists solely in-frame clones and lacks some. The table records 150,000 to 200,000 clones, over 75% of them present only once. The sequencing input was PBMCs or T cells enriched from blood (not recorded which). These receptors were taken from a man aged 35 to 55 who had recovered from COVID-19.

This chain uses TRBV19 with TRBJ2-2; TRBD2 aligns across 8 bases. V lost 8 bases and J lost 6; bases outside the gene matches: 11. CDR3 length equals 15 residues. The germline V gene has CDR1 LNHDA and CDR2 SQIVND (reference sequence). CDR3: CASSPGLAPPGELFF. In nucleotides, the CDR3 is TGTGCCAGTTCACCTGGACTAGCCCCCCCCGGGGAGCTGTTTTTT.

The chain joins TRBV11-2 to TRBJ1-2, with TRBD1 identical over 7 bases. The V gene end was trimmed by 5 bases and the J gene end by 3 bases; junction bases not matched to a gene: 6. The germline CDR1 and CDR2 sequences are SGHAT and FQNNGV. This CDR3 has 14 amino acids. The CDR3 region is CASSSLTGDYGYTF. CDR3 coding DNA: TGTGCCAGCAGCAGTCTCACAGGGGACTATGGCTACACCTTC.

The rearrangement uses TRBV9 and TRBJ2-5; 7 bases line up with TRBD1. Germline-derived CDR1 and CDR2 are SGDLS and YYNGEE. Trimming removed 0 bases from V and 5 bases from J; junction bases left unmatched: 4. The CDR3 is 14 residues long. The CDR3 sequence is CASSVGGGRETQYF. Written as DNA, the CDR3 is TGTGCCAGCAGCGTAGGAGGGGGCCGGGAGACCCAGTACTTC.

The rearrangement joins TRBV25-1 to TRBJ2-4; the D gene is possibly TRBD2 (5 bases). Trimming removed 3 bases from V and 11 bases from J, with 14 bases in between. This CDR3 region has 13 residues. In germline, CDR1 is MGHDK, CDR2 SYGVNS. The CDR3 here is CASSEGRSEVQYF. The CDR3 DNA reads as TGTGCCAGCAGTGAGGGCAGGTCGGAGGTTCAGTACTTC.

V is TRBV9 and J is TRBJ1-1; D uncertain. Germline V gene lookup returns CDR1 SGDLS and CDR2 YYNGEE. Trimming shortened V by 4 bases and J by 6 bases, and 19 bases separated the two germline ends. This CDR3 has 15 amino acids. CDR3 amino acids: CASSSRSRPSAEAFF. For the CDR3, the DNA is TGTGCCAGCAGCTCTCGAAGCAGACCGAGCGCTGAAGCTTTCTTT.

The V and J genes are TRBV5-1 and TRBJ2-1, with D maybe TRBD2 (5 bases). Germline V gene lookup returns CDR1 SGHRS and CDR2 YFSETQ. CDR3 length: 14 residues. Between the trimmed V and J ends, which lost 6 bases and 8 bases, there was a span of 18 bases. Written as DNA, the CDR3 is TGCGCCAGCACAGCCAGCTTGAGCGGTCATGAGCAGTTCTTC. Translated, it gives CASTASLSGHEQFF.

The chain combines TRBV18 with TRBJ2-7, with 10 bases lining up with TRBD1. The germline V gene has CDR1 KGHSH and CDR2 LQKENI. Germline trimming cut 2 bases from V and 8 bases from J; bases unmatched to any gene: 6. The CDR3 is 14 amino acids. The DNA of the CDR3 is TGTGCCAGCTCACCAGGGACAGGGGATCAGCAGCAGTACGTC. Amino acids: CASSPGTGDQQQYV.

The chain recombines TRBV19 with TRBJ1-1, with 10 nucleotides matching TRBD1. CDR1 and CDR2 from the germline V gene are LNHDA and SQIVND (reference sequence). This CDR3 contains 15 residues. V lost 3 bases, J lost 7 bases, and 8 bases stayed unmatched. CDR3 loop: CASSIRRDRGFEAFF. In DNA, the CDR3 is TGTGCCAGTAGTATTCGCCGGGACAGGGGCTTTGAAGCTTTCTTT.

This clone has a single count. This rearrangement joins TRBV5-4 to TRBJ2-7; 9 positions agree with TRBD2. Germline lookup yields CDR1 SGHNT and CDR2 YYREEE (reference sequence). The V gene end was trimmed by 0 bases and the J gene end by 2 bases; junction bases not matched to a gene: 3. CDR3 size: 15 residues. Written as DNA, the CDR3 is TGTGCCAGCAGCTTGGTTGGCGGGGGGGCCTACGAGCAGTACTTC. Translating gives CASSLVGGGAYEQYF.

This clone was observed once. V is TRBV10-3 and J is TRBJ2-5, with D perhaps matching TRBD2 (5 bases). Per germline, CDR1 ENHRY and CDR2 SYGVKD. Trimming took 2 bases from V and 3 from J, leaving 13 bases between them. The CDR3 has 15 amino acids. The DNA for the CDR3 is TGTGCCATCAGTGAGCCAAGCGGTGGAGAAGAGACCCAGTACTTC. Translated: CAISEPSGGEETQYF.

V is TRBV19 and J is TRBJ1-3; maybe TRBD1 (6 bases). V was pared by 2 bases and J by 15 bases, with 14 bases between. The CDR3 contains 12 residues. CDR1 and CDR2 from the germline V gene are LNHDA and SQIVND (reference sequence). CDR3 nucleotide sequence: TGTGCCAGTAGTATATCAGGGGCGTCCACATATTTT. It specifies CASSISGASTYF.

DNA of the CDR3: TGTGCCAGCACGCAGACGGACGGGAGTGGCTACACCTTC. Protein product: CASTQTDGSGYTF. V usage is TRBV5-6 and J usage is TRBJ1-2; the D is unclear. CDR1 is SGHDT, CDR2 YYEEEE, per germline. V lost 6 bases and J 7 bases, leaving 16 bases between the germline ends. This CDR3 has 13 amino acids.

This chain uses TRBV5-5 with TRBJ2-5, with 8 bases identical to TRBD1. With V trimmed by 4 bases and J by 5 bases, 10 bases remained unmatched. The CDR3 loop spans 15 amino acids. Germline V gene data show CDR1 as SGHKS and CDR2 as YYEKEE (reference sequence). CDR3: CASSTGQGVLETQYF. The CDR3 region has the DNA TGTGCCAGCAGCACAGGACAGGGCGTGTTGGAGACCCAGTACTTC.

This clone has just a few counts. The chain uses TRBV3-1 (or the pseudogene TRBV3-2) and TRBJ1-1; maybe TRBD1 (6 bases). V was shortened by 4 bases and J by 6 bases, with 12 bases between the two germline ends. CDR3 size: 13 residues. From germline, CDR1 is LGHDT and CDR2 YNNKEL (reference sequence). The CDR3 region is CASSRGRGAEAFF. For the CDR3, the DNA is TGTGCCAGCAGCCGGGGCAGGGGCGCTGAAGCTTTCTTT.

CDR3 loop: CASSNTPRGQGEKLFF. CDR3 nucleotides: TGTGCCAGCTCCAACACGCCCAGGGGGCAAGGGGAAAAACTGTTTTTT. The chain links TRBV18 to TRBJ1-4; TRBD1 matches 8 bases. Germline V gene lookup returns CDR1 KGHSH and CDR2 LQKENI. This CDR3 spans 16 amino acids. V lost 6 bases and J lost 8; bases outside the gene matches: 14. The full variable domain, rest sourced from reference TRBV18 and TRBJ1-4, is NAGVMQNPRHLVRRRGQEARLRCSPMKGHSHVYWYRQLPEEGLKFMVYLQKENIIDESGMPKERFSAEFPKEGPSILRIQQVVRGDSAAYFCASSNTPRGQGEKLFFGSGTQLSVL.

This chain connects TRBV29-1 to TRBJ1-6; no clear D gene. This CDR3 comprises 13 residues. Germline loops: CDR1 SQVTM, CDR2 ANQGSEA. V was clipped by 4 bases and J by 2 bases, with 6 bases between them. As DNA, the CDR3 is TGCAGCGTTGGTGAGACCTATAATTCACCCCTCCACTTT. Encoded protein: CSVGETYNSPLHF.

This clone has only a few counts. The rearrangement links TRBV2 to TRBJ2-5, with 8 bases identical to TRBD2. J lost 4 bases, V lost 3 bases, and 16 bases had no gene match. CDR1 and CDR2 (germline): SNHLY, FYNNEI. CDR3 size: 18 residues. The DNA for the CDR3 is TGTGCCAGCAGTGATCCGCCAGTACCGGGGGGGTTGAGAGAGACCCAGTACTTC. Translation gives CASSDPPVPGGLRETQYF.

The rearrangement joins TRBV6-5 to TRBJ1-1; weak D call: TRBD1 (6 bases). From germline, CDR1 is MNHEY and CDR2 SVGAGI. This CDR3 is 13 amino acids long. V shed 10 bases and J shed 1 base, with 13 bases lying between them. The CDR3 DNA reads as TGTGCCACCCACAGGGAACCGAACACTGAAGCTTTCTTT. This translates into CATHREPNTEAFF.

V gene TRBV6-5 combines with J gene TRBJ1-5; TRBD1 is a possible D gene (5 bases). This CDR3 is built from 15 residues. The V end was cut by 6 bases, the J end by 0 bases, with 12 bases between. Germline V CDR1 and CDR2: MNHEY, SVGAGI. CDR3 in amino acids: CASSGPTDSNQPQHF. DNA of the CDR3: TGTGCCAGCAGCGGCCCGACAGATAGCAATCAGCCCCAGCATTTT.

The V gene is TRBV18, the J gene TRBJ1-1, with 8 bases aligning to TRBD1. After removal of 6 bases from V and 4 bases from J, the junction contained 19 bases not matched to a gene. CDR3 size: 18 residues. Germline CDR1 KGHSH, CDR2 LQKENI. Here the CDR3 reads CASSPPRYKQGEVTEAFF. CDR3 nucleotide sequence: TGTGCCAGCTCCCCGCCGCGATATAAACAGGGGGAAGTCACTGAAGCTTTCTTT.

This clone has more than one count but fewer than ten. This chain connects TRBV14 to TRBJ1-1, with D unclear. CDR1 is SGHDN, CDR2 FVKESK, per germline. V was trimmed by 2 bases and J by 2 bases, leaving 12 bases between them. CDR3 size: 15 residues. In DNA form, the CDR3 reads TGTGCCAGCAGCCAAAGTTACTCAGGTAACACTGAAGCTTTCTTT. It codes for CASSQSYSGNTEAFF.

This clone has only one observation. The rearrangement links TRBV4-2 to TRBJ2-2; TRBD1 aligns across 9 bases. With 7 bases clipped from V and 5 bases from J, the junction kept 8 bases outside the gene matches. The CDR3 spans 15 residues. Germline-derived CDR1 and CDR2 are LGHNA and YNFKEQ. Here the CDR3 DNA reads TGTGCCAGCACCTTAACGGGACAGGGAACCGGGGAGCTGTTTTTT. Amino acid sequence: CASTLTGQGTGELFF.

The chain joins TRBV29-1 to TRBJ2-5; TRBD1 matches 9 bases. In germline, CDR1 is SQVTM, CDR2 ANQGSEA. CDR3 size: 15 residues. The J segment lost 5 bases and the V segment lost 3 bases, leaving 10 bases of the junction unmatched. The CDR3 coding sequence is TGCAGCGTTGAGTCGTCGGACAGGGGATGGGAGACCCAGTACTTC. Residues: CSVESSDRGWETQYF.

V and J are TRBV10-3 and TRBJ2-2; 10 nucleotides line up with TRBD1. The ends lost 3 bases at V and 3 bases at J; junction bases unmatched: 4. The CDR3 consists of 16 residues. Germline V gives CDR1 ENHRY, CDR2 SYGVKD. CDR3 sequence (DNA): TGTGCCATCAGTGACCCGGGACAGGGGTACACCGGGGAGCTGTTTTTT. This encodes CAISDPGQGYTGELFF.